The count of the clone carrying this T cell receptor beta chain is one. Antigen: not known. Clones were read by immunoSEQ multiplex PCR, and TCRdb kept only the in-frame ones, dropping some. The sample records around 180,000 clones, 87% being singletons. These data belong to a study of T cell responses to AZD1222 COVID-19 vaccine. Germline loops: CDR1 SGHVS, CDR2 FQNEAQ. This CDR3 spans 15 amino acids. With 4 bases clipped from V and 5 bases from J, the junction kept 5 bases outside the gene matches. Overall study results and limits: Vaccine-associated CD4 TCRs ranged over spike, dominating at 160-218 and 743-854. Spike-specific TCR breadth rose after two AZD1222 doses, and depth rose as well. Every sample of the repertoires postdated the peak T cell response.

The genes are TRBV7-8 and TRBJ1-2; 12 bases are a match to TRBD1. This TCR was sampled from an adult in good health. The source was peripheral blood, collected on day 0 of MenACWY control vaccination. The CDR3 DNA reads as TGTGCCAGCAGCTCGGGACAGGGGGCTTTTTATGGCTACACCTTC. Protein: CASSSGQGAFYGYTF. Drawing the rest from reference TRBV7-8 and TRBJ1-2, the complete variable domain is GAGVSQSPRYKVAKRGQDVALRCDPISGHVSLFWYQQALGQGPEFLTYFQNEAQLDKSGLPSDRFFAERPEGSVSTLKIQRTQQEDSAVYLCASSSGQGAFYGYTFGSGTRLTVV.